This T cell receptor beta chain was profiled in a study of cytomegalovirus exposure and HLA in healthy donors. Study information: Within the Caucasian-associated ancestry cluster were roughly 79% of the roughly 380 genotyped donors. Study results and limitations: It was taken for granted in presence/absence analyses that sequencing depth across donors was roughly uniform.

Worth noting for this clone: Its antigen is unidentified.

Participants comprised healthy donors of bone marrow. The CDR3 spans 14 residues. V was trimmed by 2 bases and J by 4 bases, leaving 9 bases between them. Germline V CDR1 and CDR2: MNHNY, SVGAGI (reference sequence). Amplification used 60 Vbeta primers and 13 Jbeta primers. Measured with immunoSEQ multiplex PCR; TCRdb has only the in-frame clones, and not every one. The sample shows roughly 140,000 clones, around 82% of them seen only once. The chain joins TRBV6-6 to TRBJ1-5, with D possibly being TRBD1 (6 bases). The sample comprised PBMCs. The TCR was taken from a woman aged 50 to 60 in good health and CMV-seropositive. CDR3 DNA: TGTGCCAGCAGTTACGAACAGGGAAATCAGCCCCAGCATTTT. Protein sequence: CASSYEQGNQPQHF.